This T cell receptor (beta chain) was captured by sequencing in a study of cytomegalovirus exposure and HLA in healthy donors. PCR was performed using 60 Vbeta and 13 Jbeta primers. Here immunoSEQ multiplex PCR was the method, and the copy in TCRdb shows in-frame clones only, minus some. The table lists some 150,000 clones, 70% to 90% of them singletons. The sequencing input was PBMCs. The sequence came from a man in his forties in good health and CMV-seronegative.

The CDR3 DNA is TGTGCCAGCAGTCAGCGTCATAGCAATCAGCCCCAGCATTTT. Its translation is CASSQRHSNQPQHF. This chain connects TRBV27 to TRBJ1-5; D uncertain. The CDR3 spans 14 residues. Germline CDR1 MNHEY, CDR2 SMNVEV (reference sequence). Trimming took off 5 bases at V and 0 bases at J, with 8 bases between the two ends.